This TCR beta chain was obtained from a study of identical twins. As regards this clonotype: The target antigen is unknown.

Each CDR3 protein gets one entry after TCRdb re-called the 5' RACE reads with MiXCR. The sample has 700,000 or so distinct CDR3 sequences, over 8.5% seen once. Study results and caveats: Reduced insertions were recorded for abundant cord blood beta clonotypes, with no such pattern in memory repertoires. Rather than following the same donors, the conclusions depended on cross-sectional statistical analysis.

The same data also went into a second study, on yellow fever vaccine responses in identical twins. As that report states: It has been reported that, in twins, the vaccine T cell response seemed partly convergent and partly personalized.

The specimen sequenced was PBMCs. This sequence originates from a young woman in good health.

CDR3 amino acids: CASSEFPTRETQYF. In DNA, the CDR3 is TGTGCCAGCAGTGAGTTCCCAACGCGGGAGACCCAGTACTTC. The V gene is TRBV2, the J gene TRBJ2-5; D unresolved. The CDR3 covers 14 residues. V lost 3 bases to trimming and J lost 5 bases, with 13 bases between them. Germline CDR1 SNHLY, CDR2 FYNNEI.